This TCR beta chain was sequenced for a study of blood T cell repertoires in COVID-19 (dated by TCRdb to 2019 to 2021). Describing the broader study: The collaborator samples originated in the United States, Italy and Spain and spanned the acute and convalescent phases of COVID-19. The sample metadata nearly always contained a de-identified subject ID, COVID-19 status, age in years and sex. The prospective study material was composed of cDNA or gDNA derived from T cells, B-cell-depleted T cells, or PBMCs. Where HLA class I and class II types were available, the types were taken from metadata supplied by the sample provider, not from assay-based typing. Samples were obtained from the ongoing ImmuneRACE study (first 160 participants) and from 1,254 subjects provided by 6 global collaborators. The repertoires were released in a freely available public database intended as a resource for research on the immune response to SARS-CoV-2. The dataset comprised deeply sampled blood TCRbeta repertoires from subjects exposed to, actively infected with, or recovered from COVID-19. What the research found in general, with its limitations: The amount of clinical and demographic metadata varied by source and participant and was provided uncurated.

From the cysteine through the phenylalanine, the CDR3 covers 15 amino acids. The retained sequence is limited to the CDR3, 45 bases, with the frame set at the first base. CDR1 MDHEN and CDR2 SYDVKM are derived from the germline V gene. V gives up 7 bases and J gives up 3 bases, and the segment between their germline ends measures 16 bases. The immunoSEQ Assay, a bias-controlled multiplex PCR, was used to amplify TCRbeta CDR3 regions from genomic DNA. As for how the authors treated the data: Nucleated cell counts per sample were estimated from amplification of reference gene primers within the assay. Sequence reads were collapsed and filtered to measure the absolute abundance of every unique TCRbeta CDR3 rearrangement. For each sample, productive Simpson clonality was calculated as the square root of Simpson's diversity index over productive rearrangements. Not all clones reach the TCRdb copy of this immuneACCESS table, which keeps in-frame sequences only. Checked studies attribute under half of the gap to unresolved V genes and leave the rest unexplained. Clonal size and the V and J genes are those of that table, whereas D and trimming came from the DNA. The sample profile shows around 110,000 clones; about nine tenths of them were found once. 1.8% of the sample rests with the top ten.

Note on this clone: Its antigen target is currently unknown. There are no base qualities to consult, and no much larger clone falls within one base.

Each collaborating institution followed its own protocols to collect whole blood in K2EDTA tubes. For TCRbeta analysis, collaborators shipped samples as frozen whole blood, isolated PBMCs, or DNA extracted from either of those sample types. Sequenced sample: peripheral blood. The sequence links TRBV28 to TRBJ1-5; TRBD1 might be the D gene, on 6 matching bases. The origin of this receptor is a human donor with active COVID-19. The donor label of this sample is uncertain. This receptor carries the CDR3 CASTSGEGHNQPQHF. The bases read TGTGCCAGCACCTCGGGGGAGGGACACAATCAGCCCCAGCATTTT.